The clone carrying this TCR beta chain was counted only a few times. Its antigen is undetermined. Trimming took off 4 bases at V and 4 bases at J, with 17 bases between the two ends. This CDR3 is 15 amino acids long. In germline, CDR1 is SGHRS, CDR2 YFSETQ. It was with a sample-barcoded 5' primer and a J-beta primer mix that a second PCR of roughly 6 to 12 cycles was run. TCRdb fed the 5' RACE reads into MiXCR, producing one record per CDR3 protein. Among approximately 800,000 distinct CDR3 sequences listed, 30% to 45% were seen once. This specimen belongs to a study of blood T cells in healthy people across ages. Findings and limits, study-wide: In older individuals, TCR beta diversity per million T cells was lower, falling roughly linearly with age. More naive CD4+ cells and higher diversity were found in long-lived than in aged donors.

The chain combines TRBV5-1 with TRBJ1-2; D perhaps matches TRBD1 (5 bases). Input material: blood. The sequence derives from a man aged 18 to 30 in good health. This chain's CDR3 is CASSPEGTSGYGYTF. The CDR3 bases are TGCGCCAGCAGCCCCGAGGGGACCTCTGGCTATGGCTACACCTTC. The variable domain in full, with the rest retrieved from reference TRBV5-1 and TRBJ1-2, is KAGVTQTPRYLIKTRGQQVTLSCSPISGHRSVSWYQQTPGQGLQFLFEYFSETQRNKGNFPGRFSGRQFSNSRSEMNVSTLELGDSALYLCASSPEGTSGYGYTFGSGTRLTVV.